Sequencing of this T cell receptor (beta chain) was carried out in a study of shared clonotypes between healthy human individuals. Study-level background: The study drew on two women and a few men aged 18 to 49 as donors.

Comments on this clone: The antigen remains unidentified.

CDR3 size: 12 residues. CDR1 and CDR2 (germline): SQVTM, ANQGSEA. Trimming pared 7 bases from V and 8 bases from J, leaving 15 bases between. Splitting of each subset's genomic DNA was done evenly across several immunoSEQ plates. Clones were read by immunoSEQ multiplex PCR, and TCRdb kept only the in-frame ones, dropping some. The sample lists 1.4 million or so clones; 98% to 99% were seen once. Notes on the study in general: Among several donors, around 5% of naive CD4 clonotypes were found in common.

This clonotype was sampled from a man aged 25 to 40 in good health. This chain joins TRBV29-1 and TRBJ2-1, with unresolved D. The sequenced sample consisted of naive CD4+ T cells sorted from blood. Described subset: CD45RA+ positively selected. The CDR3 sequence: CSAWRGGYEQFF. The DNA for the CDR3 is TGCAGCGCCTGGAGAGGTGGGTATGAGCAGTTCTTC.